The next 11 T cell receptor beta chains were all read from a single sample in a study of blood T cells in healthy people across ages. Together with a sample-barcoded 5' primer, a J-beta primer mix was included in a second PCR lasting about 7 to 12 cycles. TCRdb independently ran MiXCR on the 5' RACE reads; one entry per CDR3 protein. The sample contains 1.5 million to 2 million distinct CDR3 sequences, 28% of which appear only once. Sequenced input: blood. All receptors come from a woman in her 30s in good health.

DNA of the CDR3: TGTGCCAGCAGCGCTTATGGTGAAGCTTTCTTT. This codes for CASSAYGEAFF. The chain uses TRBV7-9 and TRBJ1-1; the D is unclear. The V end was cut by 5 bases, the J end by 7 bases, with 8 bases between. Germline CDR1 SEHNR, CDR2 FQNEAQ (reference sequence). The CDR3 consists of 11 residues.

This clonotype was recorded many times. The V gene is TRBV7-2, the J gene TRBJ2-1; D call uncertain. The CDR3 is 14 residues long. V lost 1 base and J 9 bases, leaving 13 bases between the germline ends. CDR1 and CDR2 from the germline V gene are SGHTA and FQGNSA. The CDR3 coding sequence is TGTGCCAGCAGCTTAGAGCAGCTATCGGGTGAGCAGTTCTTC. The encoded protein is CASSLEQLSGEQFF. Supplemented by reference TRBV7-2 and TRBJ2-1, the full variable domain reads GAGVSQSPSNKVTEKGKDVELRCDPISGHTALYWYRQSLGQGLEFLIYFQGNSAPDKSGLPSDRFSAERTGGSVSTLTIQRTQQEDSAVYLCASSLEQLSGEQFFGPGTRLTVL.

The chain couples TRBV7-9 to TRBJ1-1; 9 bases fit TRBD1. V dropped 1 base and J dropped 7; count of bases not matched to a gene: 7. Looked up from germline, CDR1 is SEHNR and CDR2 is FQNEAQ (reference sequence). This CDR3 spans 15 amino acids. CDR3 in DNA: TGTGCCAGCAGCTTAGGGACAGGGGTCGTTGATGAAGCTTTCTTT. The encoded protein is CASSLGTGVVDEAFF.

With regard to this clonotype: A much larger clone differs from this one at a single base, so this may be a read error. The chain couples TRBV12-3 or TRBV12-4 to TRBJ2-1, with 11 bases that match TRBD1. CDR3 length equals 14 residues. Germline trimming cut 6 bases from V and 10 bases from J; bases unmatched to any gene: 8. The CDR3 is CASRRGTGGEEQFF. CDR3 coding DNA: TGTGCCAGCAGGCGGGGGACAGGGGGAGAAGAGCAGTTCTTC.

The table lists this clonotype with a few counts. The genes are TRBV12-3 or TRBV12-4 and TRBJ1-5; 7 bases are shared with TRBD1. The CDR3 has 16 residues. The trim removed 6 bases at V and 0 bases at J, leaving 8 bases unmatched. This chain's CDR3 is CASSRDREYSNQPQHF. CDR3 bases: TGTGCCAGCAGCCGCGACAGGGAGTATAGCAATCAGCCCCAGCATTTT.

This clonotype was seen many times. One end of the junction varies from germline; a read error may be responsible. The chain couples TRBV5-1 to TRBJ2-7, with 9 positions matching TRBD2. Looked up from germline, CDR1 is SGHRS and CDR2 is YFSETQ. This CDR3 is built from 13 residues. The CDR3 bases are TGTGCCAGCAGCTTAGCGGGGGTATACGAGCAGTACTTC. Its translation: CASSLAGVYEQYF.

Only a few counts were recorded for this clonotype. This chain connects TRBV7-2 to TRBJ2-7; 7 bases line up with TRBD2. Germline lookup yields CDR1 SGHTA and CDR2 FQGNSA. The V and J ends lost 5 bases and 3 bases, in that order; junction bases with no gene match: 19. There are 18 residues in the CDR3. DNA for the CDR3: TGTGCCAGCAGCCCCTCACCGGGACTACCACCGGGGGGCTACGAGCAGTACTTC. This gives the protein CASSPSPGLPPGGYEQYF.

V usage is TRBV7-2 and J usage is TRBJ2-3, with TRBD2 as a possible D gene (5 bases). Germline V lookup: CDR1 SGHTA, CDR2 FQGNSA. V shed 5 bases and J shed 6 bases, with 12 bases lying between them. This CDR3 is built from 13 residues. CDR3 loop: CASSASTRDTQYF. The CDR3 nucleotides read TGTGCCAGCAGCGCCTCAACTAGGGATACGCAGTATTTT. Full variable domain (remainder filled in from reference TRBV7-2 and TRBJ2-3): GAGVSQSPSNKVTEKGKDVELRCDPISGHTALYWYRQSLGQGLEFLIYFQGNSAPDKSGLPSDRFSAERTGGSVSTLTIQRTQQEDSAVYLCASSASTRDTQYFGPGTRLTVL.

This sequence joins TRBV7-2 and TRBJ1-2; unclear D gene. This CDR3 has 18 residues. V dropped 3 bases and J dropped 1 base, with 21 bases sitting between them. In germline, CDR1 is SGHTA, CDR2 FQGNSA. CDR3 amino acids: CASSLYSIMGAYNYGYTF. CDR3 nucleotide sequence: TGTGCCAGCAGCTTGTATAGCATCATGGGAGCATATAACTATGGCTACACCTTC.

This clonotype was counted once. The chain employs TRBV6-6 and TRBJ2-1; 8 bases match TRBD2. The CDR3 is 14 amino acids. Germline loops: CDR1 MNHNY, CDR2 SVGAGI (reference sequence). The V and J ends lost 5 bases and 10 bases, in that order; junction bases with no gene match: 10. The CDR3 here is CASSSPRTSYEQFF. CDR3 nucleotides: TGTGCCAGCAGTAGCCCCAGGACTAGCTACGAGCAGTTCTTC.

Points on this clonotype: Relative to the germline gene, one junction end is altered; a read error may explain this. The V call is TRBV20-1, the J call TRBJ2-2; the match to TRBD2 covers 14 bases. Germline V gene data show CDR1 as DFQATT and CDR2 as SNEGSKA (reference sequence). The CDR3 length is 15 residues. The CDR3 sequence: CSARTSGRNTGERFF. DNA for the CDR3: TGCAGTGCACGGACTAGCGGGAGGAACACCGGGGAGCGGTTTTTT.